This T cell receptor (beta chain) was captured by sequencing in a study of T cells in Graves' hyperthyroidism and ophthalmopathy. Germline lookup yields CDR1 MNHNS and CDR2 SASEGT. V gave up 3 bases and J gave up 1 base, with 14 bases separating them. CDR3 length equals 16 residues. RNA transcripts were the template for amplifying TCR beta CDR3 regions. The HTBI set primed first-round TCR CDR3 RT-PCR. MiXCR was run by TCRdb on the multiplex PCR reads, yielding one entry per CDR3 protein. Of 450,000 to 650,000 distinct CDR3 sequences listed, 14% are singletons. A NOSPECS grade of at least 4, a Clinical Activity Score of at least 3 and duration under 3 months were recorded in ophthalmopathy patients. This clonotype was counted at least ten times.

The origin of this receptor is a young woman with Graves' ophthalmopathy. The rearrangement joins TRBV6-1 to TRBJ2-3, with D possibly being TRBD2 (5 bases). Sequenced sample: blood. The CDR3 bases are TGTGCCAGCAGTGACATGGGGAGCCAGGGCACAGATACGCAGTATTTT. Its protein product is CASSDMGSQGTDTQYF.